Shown below are 8 T cell receptor beta chains from a single sample sequenced in a study of Graves' ophthalmopathy and Graves' hyperthyroidism. The authors amplified TCR beta CDR3 regions from RNA transcripts. RT-PCR in the first round used HTBI primers; a second-round multiplex PCR followed. A single record per CDR3 protein comes from TCRdb applying MiXCR to the multiplex PCR reads. The data show over a million distinct CDR3 sequences, with about two fifths seen just once and around 10% held by the top ten. The sample taken for sequencing was peripheral blood or thyroid tissue (not recorded which). These receptors were taken from an adult man with Graves' hyperthyroidism.

The V call is TRBV5-1, the J call TRBJ1-3; weak D call: TRBD1 (6 bases). Trimming removed 4 bases at V and 0 bases at J, with 23 bases between. CDR1 is SGHRS and CDR2 is YFSETQ in the germline V gene. The CDR3 is made up of 19 amino acids. This CDR3 reads CASSPIPNNDRRSGNTIYF. In nucleotides, the CDR3 is TGCGCCAGCAGCCCAATACCCAATAACGACAGGCGCTCTGGAAACACCATATATTTT.

On this clonotype: One base away lies a much larger clone, so this may be a sequencing read error. The V gene is TRBV7-8, the J gene TRBJ2-7; D is perhaps TRBD2 (6 bases). The germline gives CDR1 SGHVS, CDR2 FQNEAQ. The CDR3 is 16 residues long. The CDR3 sequence: CASSLNPSSETYEQCF. The CDR3 nucleotides read TGTGCCAGCAGCTTAAACCCCTCTAGCGAGACCTACGAGCAGTGCTTC. The variable domain in full, with the rest retrieved from reference TRBV7-8 and TRBJ2-7, is GAGVSQSPRYKVAKRGQDVALRCDPISGHVSLFWYQQALGQGPEFLTYFQNEAQLDKSGLPSDRFFAERPEGSVSTLKIQRTQQEDSAVYLCASSLNPSSETYEQCFGPGTRLTVT.

The V and J genes are TRBV29-1 and TRBJ2-5; tentatively, D is TRBD1 (6 bases). V was shortened by 4 bases and J by 3 bases, with 9 bases between the two germline ends. The germline CDR1 and CDR2 sequences are SQVTM and ANQGSEA. This CDR3 has 12 amino acids. The CDR3 DNA sequence: TGCAGCGTTGCTGGGGGCAAAGAGACCCAGTACTTC. Its translation is CSVAGGKETQYF.

This clonotype was recorded many times. The chain links TRBV6-6 to TRBJ1-3; D ambiguous. Between the trimmed V and J ends, which lost 6 bases and 0 bases, there was a span of 9 bases. CDR1 is MNHNY and CDR2 is SVGAGI in the germline V gene (reference sequence). The CDR3 extends over 14 amino acids. CDR3 sequence reads: CASSLPSSGNTIYF. In DNA form, the CDR3 reads TGTGCCAGCAGCCTCCCTAGCTCTGGAAACACCATATATTTT.

At least ten counts were recorded for this clonotype. The CDR3 loop reads CASSQDIPNTEAFF. For the CDR3, the DNA is TGTGCCAGCAGCCAAGACATCCCGAACACTGAAGCTTTCTTT. The genes are TRBV7-8 and TRBJ1-1; D is ambiguous. The CDR3 runs 14 residues. V was pared by 5 bases and J by 1 base, with 11 bases between. CDR1 SGHVS and CDR2 FQNEAQ come from the germline V gene. Filled out from reference TRBV7-8 and TRBJ1-1, the complete variable domain reads GAGVSQSPRYKVAKRGQDVALRCDPISGHVSLFWYQQALGQGPEFLTYFQNEAQLDKSGLPSDRFFAERPEGSVSTLKIQRTQQEDSAVYLCASSQDIPNTEAFFGQGTRLTVV.

Only a few counts were recorded for this clonotype. The gene calls are TRBV27 and TRBJ1-6; a weak D match, TRBD1 (5 bases). Between the trimmed V and J ends, which lost 6 bases and 9 bases, there was a span of 15 bases. The germline CDR1 and CDR2 sequences are MNHEY and SMNVEV (reference sequence). This CDR3 contains 14 residues. The CDR3 loop reads CASRGVGGGSPLHF. CDR3 coding DNA: TGTGCCAGCAGGGGGGTGGGGGGTGGTTCACCCCTCCACTTT.

This clonotype has a single count. The rearrangement uses TRBV19 and TRBJ2-7, with unresolved D. Trimming shortened V by 0 bases and J by 1 base, and 10 bases separated the two germline ends. Germline V gene sequence: CDR1 LNHDA, CDR2 SQIVND (reference sequence). This CDR3 region has 15 residues. The CDR3, as DNA: TGTGCCAGTAGTATAGACGCAGTGGTGTCCTACGAGCAGTACTTC. Protein product: CASSIDAVVSYEQYF.

Ten or more counts support this clonotype. The chain combines TRBV7-2 with TRBJ2-2; tentatively, D is TRBD2 (6 bases). Germline assignment: CDR1 SGHTA and CDR2 FQGNSA. The CDR3 extends over 15 amino acids. Trimming took off 1 base at V and 7 bases at J, with 13 bases between the two ends. The CDR3 here is CASSLESSASGELFF. The CDR3 region has the DNA TGTGCCAGCAGCTTAGAATCTAGCGCGAGCGGGGAGCTGTTTTTT. The complete variable domain, with remaining parts taken from reference TRBV7-2 and TRBJ2-2, reads GAGVSQSPSNKVTEKGKDVELRCDPISGHTALYWYRQSLGQGLEFLIYFQGNSAPDKSGLPSDRFSAERTGGSVSTLTIQRTQQEDSAVYLCASSLESSASGELFFGEGSRLTVL.